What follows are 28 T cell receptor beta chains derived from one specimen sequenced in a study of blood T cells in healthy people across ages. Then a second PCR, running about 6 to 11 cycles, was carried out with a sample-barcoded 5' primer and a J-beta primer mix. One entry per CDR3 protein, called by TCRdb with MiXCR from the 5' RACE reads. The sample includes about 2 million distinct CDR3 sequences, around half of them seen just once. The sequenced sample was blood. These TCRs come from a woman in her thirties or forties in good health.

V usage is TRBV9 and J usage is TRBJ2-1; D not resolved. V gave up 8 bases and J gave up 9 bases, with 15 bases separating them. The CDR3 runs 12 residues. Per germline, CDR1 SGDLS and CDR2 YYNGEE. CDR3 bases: TGTGCCAGTACCGGAGAAAGCCCTGAGCAGTTCTTC. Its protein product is CASTGESPEQFF.

CDR3 protein: CASSTGQGNEAQYF. The CDR3 DNA is TGCGCCAGCAGCACGGGACAGGGGAACGAAGCCCAGTACTTC. The genes are TRBV5-1 and TRBJ2-5; 10 bases agree with TRBD1. The germline V gene encodes CDR1 SGHRS and CDR2 YFSETQ. The CDR3 consists of 14 residues. V dropped 4 bases and J dropped 9; count of bases not matched to a gene: 9.

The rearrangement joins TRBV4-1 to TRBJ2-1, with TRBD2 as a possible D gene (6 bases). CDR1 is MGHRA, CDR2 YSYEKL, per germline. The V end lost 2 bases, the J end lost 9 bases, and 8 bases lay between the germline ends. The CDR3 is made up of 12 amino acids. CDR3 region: CASSQFGGEQFF. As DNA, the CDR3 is TGCGCCAGCAGCCAATTCGGGGGTGAGCAGTTCTTC.

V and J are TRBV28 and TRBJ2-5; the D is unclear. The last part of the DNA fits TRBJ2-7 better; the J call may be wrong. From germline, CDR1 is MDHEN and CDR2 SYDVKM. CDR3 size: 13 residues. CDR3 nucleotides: TGTGCCAGCACCCCAACCATGGGCTACGAGCAGTACTTC. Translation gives CASTPTMGYEQYF.

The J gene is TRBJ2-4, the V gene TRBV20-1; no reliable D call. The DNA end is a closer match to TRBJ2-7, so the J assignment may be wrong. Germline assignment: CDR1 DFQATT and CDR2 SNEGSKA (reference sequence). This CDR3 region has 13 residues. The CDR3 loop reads CSASIRFPYEQYF. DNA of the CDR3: TGCAGTGCTAGTATACGTTTTCCCTACGAGCAGTACTTC.

The CDR3 region is CSARETGGIDYGYTF. The CDR3 bases are TGCAGTGCTAGAGAGACAGGGGGCATTGACTATGGCTACACCTTC. The V call is TRBV20-1, the J call TRBJ1-2, with 10 bases matching TRBD1. Germline CDR1 and CDR2: DFQATT and SNEGSKA (reference sequence). V was pared by 0 bases and J by 3 bases, with 4 bases of the junction left unmatched. There are 15 residues in the CDR3.

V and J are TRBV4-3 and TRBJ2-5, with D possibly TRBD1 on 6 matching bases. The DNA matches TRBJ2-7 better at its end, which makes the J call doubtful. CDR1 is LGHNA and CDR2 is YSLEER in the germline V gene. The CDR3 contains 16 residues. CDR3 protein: CASSQESRGSSYEQYF. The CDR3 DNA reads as TGCGCCAGCAGCCAAGAATCCAGGGGTAGTAGCTACGAGCAGTACTTC.

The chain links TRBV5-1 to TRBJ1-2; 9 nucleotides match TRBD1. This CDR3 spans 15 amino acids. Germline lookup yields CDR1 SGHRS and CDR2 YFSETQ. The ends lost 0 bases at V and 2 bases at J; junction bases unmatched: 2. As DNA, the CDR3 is TGCGCCAGCAGCTTGGCCACAGGGGGCAACTATGGCTACACCTTC. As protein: CASSLATGGNYGYTF.

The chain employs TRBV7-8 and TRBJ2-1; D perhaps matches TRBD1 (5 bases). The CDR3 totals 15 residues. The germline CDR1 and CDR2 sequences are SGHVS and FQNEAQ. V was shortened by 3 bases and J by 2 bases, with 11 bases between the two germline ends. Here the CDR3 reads CASSFTDRPYNEQFF. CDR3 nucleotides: TGTGCCAGCAGCTTCACCGACAGACCCTACAATGAGCAGTTCTTC.

The CDR3 region is CASSYSVQGDEQYF. The DNA for the CDR3 is TGTGCCAGCAGTTACTCGGTACAGGGTGACGAGCAGTACTTC. V usage is TRBV6-6 and J usage is TRBJ2-7; D is perhaps TRBD1 (6 bases). The germline V gene encodes CDR1 MNHNY and CDR2 SVGAGI (reference sequence). This CDR3 has 14 amino acids. Trimming took 0 bases from V and 5 from J, leaving 11 bases between them.

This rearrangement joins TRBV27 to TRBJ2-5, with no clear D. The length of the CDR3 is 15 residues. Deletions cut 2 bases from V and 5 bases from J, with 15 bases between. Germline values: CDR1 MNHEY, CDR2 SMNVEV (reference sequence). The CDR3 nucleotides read TGTGCCAGCAGTTTAGGCGAGAAAACCAACGAGACCCAGTACTTC. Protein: CASSLGEKTNETQYF.

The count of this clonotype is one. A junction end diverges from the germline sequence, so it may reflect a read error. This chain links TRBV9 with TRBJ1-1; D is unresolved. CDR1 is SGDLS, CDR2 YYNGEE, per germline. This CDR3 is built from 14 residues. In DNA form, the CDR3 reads TGTACCAGCAGCGTAACAGAGTGGAACACTGAAGCTTTCTTT. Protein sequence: CTSSVTEWNTEAFF. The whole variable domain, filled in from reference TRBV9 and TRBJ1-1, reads DSGVTQTPKHLITATGQRVTLRCSPRSGDLSVYWYQQSLDQGLQFLIQYYNGEERAKGNILERFSAQQFPDLHSELNLSSLELGDSALYFCTSSVTEWNTEAFFGQGTRLTVV.

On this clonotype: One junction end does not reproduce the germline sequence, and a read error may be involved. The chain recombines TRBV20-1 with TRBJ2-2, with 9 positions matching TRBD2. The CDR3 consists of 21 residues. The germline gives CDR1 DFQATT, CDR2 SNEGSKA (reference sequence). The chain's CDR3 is CSARVPLYDLSGGPNTGELFF. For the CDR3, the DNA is TGCAGTGCTAGAGTCCCCTTATACGATTTGAGCGGGGGGCCGAACACCGGGGAGTTGTTTTTT.

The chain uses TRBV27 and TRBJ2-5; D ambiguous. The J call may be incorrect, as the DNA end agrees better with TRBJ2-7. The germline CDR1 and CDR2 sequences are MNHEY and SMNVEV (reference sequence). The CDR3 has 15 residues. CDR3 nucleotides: TGTGCCAGCAGTTTATGGAACGGTCCCGAGAACGAGCAGTACTTC. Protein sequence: CASSLWNGPENEQYF.

In DNA form, the CDR3 reads TGTGCCAGCAGCTTATTTCAGGGCTCTGGAAACACCATATATTTT. Residues: CASSLFQGSGNTIYF. The V gene is TRBV7-2, the J gene TRBJ1-3, with D tentatively TRBD1 (5 bases). CDR1 is SGHTA, CDR2 FQGNSA, per germline. V was trimmed by 2 bases and J by 0 bases, leaving 8 bases between them. The CDR3 length is 15 residues.

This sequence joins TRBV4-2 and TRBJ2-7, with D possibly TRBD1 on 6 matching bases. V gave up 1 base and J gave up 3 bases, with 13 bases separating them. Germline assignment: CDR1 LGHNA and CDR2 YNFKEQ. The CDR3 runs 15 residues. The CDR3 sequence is CASSQGQESYYEQYF. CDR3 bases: TGTGCCAGCAGCCAAGGACAGGAATCGTACTACGAGCAGTACTTC.

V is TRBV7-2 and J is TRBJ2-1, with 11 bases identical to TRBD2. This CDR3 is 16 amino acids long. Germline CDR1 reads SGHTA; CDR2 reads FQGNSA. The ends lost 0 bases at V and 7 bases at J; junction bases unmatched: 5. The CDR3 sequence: CASSLAGTSGLNEQFF. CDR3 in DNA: TGTGCCAGCAGCTTAGCCGGGACTAGCGGTCTAAATGAGCAGTTCTTC.

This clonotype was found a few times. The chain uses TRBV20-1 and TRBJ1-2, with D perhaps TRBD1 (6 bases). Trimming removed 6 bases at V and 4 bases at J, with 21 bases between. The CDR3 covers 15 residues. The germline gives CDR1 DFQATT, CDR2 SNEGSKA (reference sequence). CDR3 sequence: CSARCKPGQGYGYTF. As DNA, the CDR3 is TGCAGTGCCCGATGTAAGCCGGGACAAGGCTATGGCTACACCTTC.

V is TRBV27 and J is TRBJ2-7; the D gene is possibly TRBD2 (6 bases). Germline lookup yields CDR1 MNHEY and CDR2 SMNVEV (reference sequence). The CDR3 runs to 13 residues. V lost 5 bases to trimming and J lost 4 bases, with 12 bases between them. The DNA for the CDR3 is TGTGCCAGCAGTGTTAACCGGGGGTACGAGCAGTACTTC. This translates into CASSVNRGYEQYF.

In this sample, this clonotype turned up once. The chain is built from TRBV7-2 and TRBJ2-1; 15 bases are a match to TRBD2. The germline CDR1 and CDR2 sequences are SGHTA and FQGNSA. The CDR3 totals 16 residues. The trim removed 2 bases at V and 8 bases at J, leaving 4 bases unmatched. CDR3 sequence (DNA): TGTGCCAGCAGCTTAATGGGGACTAGCGGGGGGCATGAGCAGTTCTTC. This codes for CASSLMGTSGGHEQFF.

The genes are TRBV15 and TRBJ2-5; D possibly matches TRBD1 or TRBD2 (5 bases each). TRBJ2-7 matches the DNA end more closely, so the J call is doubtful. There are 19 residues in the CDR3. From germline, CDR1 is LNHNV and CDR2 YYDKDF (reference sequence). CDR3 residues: CATSTTPEGGQSKAYEQYF. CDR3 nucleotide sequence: TGTGCCACCAGCACAACCCCCGAGGGTGGACAAAGCAAAGCCTACGAGCAGTACTTC.

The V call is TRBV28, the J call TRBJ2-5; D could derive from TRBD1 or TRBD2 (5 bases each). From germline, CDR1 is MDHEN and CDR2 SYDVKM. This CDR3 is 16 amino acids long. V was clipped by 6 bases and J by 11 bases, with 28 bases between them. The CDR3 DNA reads TGTGCCAGCAGCACAAGAGGGGCCCCACGCAACAATGAGCAGTACTTC. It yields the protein CASSTRGAPRNNEQYF.

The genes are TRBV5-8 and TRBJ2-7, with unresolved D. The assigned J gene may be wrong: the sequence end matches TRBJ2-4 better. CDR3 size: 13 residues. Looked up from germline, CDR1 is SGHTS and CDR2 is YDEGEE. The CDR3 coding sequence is TGTGCCAGCAGCTTGACGGTGGAAAACATTCAGTACTTC. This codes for CASSLTVENIQYF.

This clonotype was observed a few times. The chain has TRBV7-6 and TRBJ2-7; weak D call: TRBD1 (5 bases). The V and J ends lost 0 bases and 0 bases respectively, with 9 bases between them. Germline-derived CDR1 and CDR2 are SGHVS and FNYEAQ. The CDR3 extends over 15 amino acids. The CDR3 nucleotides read TGTGCCAGCAGCTTAGCAGGGGCACACTCCTACGAGCAGTACTTC. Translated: CASSLAGAHSYEQYF.

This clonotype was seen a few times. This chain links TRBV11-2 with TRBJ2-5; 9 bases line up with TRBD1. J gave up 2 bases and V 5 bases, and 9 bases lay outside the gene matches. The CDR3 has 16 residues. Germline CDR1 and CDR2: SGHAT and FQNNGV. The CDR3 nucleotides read TGTGCCAGCAGCACCCTGACAGGGGGATCTCAAGAGACCCAGTACTTC. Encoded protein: CASSTLTGGSQETQYF.

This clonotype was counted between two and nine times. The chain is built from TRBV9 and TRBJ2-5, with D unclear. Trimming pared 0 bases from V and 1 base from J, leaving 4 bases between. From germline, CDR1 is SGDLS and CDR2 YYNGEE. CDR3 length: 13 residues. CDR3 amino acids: CASSVATQETQYF. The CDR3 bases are TGTGCCAGCAGCGTAGCTACCCAAGAGACCCAGTACTTC.

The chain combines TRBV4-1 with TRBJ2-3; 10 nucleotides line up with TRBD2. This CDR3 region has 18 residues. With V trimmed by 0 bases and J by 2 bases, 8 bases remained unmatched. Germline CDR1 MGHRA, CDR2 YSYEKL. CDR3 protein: CASSQDPASGGTTDTQYF. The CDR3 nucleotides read TGCGCCAGCAGCCAAGACCCGGCTAGCGGGGGAACCACAGATACGCAGTATTTT.

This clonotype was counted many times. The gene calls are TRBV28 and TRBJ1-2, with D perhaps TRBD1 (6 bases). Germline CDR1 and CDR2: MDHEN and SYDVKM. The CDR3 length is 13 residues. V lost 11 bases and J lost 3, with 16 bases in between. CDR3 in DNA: TGTGCCGGACAGCAGAGCGGCTACTATGGCTACACCTTC. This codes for CAGQQSGYYGYTF.